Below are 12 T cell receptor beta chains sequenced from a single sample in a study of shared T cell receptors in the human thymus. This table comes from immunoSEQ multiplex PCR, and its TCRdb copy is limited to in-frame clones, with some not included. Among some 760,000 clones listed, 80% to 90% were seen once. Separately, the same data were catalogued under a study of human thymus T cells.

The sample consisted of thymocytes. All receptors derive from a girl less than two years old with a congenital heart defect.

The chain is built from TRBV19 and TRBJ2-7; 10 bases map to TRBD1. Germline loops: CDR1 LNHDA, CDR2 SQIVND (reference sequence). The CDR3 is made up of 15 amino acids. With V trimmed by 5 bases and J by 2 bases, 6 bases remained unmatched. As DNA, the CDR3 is TGTGCCAGTAGTTTGGGACAGGGGCCTACCTACGAGCAGTACTTC. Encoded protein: CASSLGQGPTYEQYF.

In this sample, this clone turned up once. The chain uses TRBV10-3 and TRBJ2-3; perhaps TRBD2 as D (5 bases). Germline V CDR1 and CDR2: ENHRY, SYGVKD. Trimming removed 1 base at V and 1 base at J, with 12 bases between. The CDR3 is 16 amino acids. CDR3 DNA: TGTGCCATCAGTGAGTACCGGGGTTGGTGCACAGATACGCAGTATTTT. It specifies CAISEYRGWCTDTQYF.

The DNA for the CDR3 is TGTGCCATTGGGACCAGGACAGGGGGCAATGGGGCCAACGTCCTGACTTTC. This codes for CAIGTRTGGNGANVLTF. This sequence joins TRBV19 and TRBJ2-6; 11 bases match TRBD1. The V gene end was trimmed by 10 bases and the J gene end by 3 bases; junction bases not matched to a gene: 11. The CDR3 extends over 17 amino acids. Per germline, CDR1 LNHDA and CDR2 SQIVND (reference sequence).

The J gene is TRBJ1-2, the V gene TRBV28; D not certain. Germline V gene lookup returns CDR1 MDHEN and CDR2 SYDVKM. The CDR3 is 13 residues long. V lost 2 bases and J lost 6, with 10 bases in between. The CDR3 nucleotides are TGTGCCAGCAGTTTACAGGTATTGGATGGCTACACCTTC. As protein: CASSLQVLDGYTF.

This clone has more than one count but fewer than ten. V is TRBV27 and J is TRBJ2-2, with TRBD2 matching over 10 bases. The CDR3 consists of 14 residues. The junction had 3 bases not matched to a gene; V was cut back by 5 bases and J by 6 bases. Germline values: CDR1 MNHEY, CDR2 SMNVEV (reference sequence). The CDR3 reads CASSGLAVAGELFF. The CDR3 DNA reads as TGTGCCAGCAGTGGACTAGCGGTAGCCGGGGAGCTGTTTTTT.

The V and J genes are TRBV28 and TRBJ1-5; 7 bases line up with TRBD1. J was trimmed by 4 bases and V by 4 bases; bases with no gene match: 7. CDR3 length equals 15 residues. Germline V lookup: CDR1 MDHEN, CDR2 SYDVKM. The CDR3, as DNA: TGTGCCAGCAGTTGGCCGCTGACAGGGAATCAGCCCCAGCATTTT. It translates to CASSWPLTGNQPQHF.

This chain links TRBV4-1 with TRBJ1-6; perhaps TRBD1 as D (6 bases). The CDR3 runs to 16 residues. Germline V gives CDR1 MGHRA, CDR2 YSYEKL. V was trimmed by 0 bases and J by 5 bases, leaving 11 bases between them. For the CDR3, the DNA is TGCGCCAGCAGCCAAGATCCCCGACAGGATAATTCACCCCTCCACTTT. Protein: CASSQDPRQDNSPLHF.

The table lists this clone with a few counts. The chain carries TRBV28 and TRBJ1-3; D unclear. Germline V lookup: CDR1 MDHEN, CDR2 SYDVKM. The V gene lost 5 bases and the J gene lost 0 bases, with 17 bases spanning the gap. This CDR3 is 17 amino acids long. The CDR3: CASSGLPPVHSGNTIYF. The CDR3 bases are TGTGCCAGCAGTGGGCTACCCCCGGTTCACTCTGGAAACACCATATATTTT.

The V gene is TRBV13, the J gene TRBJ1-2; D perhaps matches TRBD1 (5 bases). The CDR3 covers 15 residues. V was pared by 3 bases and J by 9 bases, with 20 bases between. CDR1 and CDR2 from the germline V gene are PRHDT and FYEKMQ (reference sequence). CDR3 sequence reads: CASSFPSSGGDSYTF. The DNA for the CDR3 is TGTGCCAGCAGCTTTCCCTCCTCCGGGGGTGATAGCTACACCTTC.

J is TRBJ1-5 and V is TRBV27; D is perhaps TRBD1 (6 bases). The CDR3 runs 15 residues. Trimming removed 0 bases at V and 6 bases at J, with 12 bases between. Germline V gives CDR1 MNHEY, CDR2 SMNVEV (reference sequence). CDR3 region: CASSLSILDSQPQHF. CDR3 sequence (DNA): TGTGCCAGCAGTTTATCAATTTTGGACAGTCAGCCCCAGCATTTT.

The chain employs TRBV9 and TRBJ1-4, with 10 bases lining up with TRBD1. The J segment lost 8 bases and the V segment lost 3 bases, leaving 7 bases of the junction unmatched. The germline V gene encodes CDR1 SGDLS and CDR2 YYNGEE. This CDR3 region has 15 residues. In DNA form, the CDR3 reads TGTGCCAGCAGCGCGGCTAGGGACAGGGGCGAAAAACTGTTTTTT. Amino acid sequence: CASSAARDRGEKLFF.

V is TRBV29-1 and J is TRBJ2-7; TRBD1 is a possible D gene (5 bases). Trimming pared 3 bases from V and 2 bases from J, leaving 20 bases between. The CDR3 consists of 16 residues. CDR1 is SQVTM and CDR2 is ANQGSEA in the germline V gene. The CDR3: CSVEAPAGRGAYEQYF. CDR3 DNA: TGCAGCGTTGAGGCGCCAGCAGGGCGAGGCGCCTACGAGCAGTACTTC.